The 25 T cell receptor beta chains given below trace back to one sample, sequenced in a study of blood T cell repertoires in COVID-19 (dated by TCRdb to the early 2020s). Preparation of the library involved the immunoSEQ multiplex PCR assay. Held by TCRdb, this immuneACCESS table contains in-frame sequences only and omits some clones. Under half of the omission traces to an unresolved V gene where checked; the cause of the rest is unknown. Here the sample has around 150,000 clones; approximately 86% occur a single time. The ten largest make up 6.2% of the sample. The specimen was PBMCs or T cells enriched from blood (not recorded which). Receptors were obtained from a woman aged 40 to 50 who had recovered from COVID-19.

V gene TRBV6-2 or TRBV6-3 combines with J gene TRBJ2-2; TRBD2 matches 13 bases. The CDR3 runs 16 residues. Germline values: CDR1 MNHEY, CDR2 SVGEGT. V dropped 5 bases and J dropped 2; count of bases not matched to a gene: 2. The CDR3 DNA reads TGTGCCAGCAGTAGGACTAGCGGGAGTAACACCGGGGAGCTGTTTTTT. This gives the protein CASSRTSGSNTGELFF.

CDR3 loop: CASSLEVNTEAFF. CDR3 DNA sequence: TGTGCCAGCAGCCTTGAGGTGAACACTGAAGCTTTCTTT. The rearrangement joins TRBV5-5 to TRBJ1-1, with D uncertain. Deletions cut 4 bases from V and 0 bases from J, with 7 bases between. Per the germline V gene, CDR1 is SGHKS and CDR2 is YYEKEE (reference sequence). CDR3 length equals 13 residues. Supplemented by reference TRBV5-5 and TRBJ1-1, the full variable domain reads DAGVTQSPTHLIKTRGQQVTLRCSPISGHKSVSWYQQVLGQGPQFIFQYYEKEERGRGNFPDRFSARQFPNYSSELNVNALLLGDSALYLCASSLEVNTEAFFGQGTRLTVV.

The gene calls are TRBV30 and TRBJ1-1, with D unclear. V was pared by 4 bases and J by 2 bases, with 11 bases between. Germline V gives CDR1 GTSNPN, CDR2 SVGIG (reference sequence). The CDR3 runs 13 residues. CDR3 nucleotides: TGTGCCTGGACTATCCATTTTAACACTGAAGCTTTCTTT. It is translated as CAWTIHFNTEAFF.

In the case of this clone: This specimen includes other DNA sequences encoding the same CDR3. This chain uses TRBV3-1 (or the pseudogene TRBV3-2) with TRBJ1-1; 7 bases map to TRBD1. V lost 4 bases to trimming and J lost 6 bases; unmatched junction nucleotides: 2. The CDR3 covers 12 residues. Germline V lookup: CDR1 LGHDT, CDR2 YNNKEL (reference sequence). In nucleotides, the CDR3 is TGTGCCAGCAGCCGGGACAGTGCTGAAGCTTTCTTT. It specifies CASSRDSAEAFF.

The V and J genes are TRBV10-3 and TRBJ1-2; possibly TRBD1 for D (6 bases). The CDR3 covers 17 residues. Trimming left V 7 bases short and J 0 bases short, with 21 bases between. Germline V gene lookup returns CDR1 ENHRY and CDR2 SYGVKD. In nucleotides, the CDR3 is TGTGCCATCAATTTGGGGGGGTTGACAGGCACTAACTATGGCTACACCTTC. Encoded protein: CAINLGGLTGTNYGYTF.

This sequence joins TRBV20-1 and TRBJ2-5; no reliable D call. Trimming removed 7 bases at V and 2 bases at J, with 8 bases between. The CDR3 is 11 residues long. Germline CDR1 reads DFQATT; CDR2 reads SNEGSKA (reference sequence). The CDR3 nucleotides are TGCAGTGGGAGCTGGCAAGAGACCCAGTACTTC. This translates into CSGSWQETQYF.

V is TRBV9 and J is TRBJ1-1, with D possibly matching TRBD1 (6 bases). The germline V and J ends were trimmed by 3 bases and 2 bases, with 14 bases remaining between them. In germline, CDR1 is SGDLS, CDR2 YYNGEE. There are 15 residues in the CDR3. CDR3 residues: CASSATGHSNTEAFF. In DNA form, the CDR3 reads TGTGCCAGCAGCGCCACGGGACACTCAAACACTGAAGCTTTCTTT.

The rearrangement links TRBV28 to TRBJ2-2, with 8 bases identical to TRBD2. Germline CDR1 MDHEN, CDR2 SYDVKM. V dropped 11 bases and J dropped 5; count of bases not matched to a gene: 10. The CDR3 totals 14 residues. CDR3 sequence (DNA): TGTGCCGGCCAGCTAGCGGGCGAGACCGGGGAGCTGTTTTTT. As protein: CAGQLAGETGELFF.

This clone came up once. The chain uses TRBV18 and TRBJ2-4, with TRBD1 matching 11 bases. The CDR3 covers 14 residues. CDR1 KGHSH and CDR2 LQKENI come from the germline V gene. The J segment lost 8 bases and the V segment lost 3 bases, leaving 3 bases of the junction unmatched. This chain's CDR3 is CASSPGTGGYIQYF. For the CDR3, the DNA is TGTGCCAGCTCACCTGGGACAGGGGGGTACATTCAGTACTTC. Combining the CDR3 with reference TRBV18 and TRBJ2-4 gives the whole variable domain NAGVMQNPRHLVRRRGQEARLRCSPMKGHSHVYWYRQLPEEGLKFMVYLQKENIIDESGMPKERFSAEFPKEGPSILRIQQVVRGDSAAYFCASSPGTGGYIQYFGAGTRLSVL.

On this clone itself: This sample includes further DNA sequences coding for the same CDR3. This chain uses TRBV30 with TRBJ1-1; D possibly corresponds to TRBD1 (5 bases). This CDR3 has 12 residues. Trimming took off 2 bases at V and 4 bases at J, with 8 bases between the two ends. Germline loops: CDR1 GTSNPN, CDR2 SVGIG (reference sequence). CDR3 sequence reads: CAWSLRGTEAFF. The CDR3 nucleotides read TGTGCCTGGAGTTTAAGGGGCACTGAAGCTTTCTTT.

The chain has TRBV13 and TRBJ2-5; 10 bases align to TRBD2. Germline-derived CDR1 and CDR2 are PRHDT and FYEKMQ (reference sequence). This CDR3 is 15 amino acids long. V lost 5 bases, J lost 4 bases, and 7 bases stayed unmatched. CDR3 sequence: CASSRSGGATETQYF. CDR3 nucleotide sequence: TGTGCCAGCAGCCGCAGCGGGGGGGCCACAGAGACCCAGTACTTC.

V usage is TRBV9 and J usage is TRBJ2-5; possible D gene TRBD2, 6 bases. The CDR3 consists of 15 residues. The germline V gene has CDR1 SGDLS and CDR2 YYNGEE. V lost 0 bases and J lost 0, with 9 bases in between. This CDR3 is CASSVGAGYQETQYF. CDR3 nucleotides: TGTGCCAGCAGCGTAGGTGCGGGGTACCAAGAGACCCAGTACTTC.

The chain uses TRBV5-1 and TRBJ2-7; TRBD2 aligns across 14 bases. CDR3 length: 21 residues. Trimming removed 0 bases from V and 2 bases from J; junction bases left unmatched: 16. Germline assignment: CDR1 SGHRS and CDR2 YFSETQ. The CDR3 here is CASSLDAGWTSGRPAPYEQYF. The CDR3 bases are TGCGCCAGCAGCTTGGACGCGGGTTGGACTAGCGGGAGGCCTGCTCCCTACGAGCAGTACTTC.

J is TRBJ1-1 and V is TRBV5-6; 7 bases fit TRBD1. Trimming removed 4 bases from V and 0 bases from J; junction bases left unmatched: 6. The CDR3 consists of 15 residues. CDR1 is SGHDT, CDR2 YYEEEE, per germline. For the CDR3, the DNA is TGTGCCAGCAGCACCGGGACAGTTCTGAACACTGAAGCTTTCTTT. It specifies CASSTGTVLNTEAFF.

The CDR3 nucleotides read TGCGCCAGCAGCGAAGAACTCGGGGGGTACAATGAGCAGTTCTTC. This gives the protein CASSEELGGYNEQFF. V and J are TRBV5-1 and TRBJ2-1, with TRBD2 matching over 7 bases. This CDR3 comprises 15 residues. Germline CDR1 is SGHRS and CDR2 is YFSETQ. The junction had 8 bases not matched to a gene; V was cut back by 4 bases and J by 4 bases.

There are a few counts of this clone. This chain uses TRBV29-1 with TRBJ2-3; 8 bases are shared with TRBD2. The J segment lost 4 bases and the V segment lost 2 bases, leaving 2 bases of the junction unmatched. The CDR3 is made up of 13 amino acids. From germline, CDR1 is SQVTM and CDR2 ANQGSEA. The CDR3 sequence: CSVETSGPDTQYF. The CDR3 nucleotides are TGCAGCGTTGAAACTAGCGGCCCAGATACGCAGTATTTT.

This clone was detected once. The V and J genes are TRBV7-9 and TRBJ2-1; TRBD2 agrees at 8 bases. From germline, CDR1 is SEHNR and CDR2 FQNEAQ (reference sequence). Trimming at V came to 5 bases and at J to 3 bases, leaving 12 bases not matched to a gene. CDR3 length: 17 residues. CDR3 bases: TGTGCCAGCAGCCCGCCACGGACTAGCCTAAACTACAATGAGCAGTTCTTC. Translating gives CASSPPRTSLNYNEQFF.

The CDR3 nucleotides read TGTGCCAGCAGCCAAGACCCACCGGGACAGGGGTACCACGAGCAGTACTTC. Protein product: CASSQDPPGQGYHEQYF. This chain links TRBV3-1 (or the pseudogene TRBV3-2) with TRBJ2-7; 10 bases agree with TRBD1. The CDR3 loop spans 17 amino acids. Germline loops: CDR1 LGHDT, CDR2 YNNKEL (reference sequence). The J segment lost 5 bases and the V segment lost 0 bases, leaving 10 bases of the junction unmatched.

The CDR3 DNA is TGCGCCAGCAGCTCCACAGGCGGGGCCAACGTCCTGACTTTC. Its protein is CASSSTGGANVLTF. The J gene is TRBJ2-6, the V gene TRBV5-1; the D gene is possibly TRBD1 (5 bases). In germline, CDR1 is SGHRS, CDR2 YFSETQ. The CDR3 is 14 residues long. V dropped 3 bases and J dropped 4 bases, with 8 bases sitting between them.

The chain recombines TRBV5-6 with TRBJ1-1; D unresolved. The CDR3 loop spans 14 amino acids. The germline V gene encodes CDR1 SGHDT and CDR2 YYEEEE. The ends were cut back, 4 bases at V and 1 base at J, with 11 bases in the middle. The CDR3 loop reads CASSPGGRNTEAFF. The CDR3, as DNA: TGTGCCAGCAGCCCGGGTGGCAGGAACACTGAAGCTTTCTTT.

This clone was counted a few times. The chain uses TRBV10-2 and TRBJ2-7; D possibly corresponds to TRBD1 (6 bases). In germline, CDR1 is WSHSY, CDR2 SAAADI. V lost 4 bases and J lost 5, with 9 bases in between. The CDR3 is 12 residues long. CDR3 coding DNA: TGCGCCAGCAGTGGGCAGGGGAACGAGCAGTACTTC. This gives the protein CASSGQGNEQYF.

The CDR3 region has the DNA TGTGCCAGCAGCGGACAGGGCGAGAATAATTCACCCCTCCACTTT. Its protein is CASSGQGENNSPLHF. The chain recombines TRBV9 with TRBJ1-6, with 7 bases that match TRBD1. The CDR3 runs to 15 residues. The V and J ends lost 3 bases and 5 bases, in that order; junction bases with no gene match: 5. Germline CDR1 is SGDLS and CDR2 is YYNGEE.

CDR3 sequence: CASSGGGFSSYEQYF. The CDR3 bases are TGTGCCAGCAGCGGAGGGGGTTTTAGCTCCTACGAGCAGTACTTC. The V and J genes are TRBV9 and TRBJ2-7; possibly TRBD1 for D (6 bases). The germline CDR1 and CDR2 sequences are SGDLS and YYNGEE. This CDR3 contains 15 residues. The V gene lost 3 bases and the J gene lost 0 bases, with 13 bases spanning the gap. Using reference TRBV9 and TRBJ2-7 for the parts outside the CDR3, the full variable domain is DSGVTQTPKHLITATGQRVTLRCSPRSGDLSVYWYQQSLDQGLQFLIQYYNGEERAKGNILERFSAQQFPDLHSELNLSSLELGDSALYFCASSGGGFSSYEQYFGPGTRLTVT.

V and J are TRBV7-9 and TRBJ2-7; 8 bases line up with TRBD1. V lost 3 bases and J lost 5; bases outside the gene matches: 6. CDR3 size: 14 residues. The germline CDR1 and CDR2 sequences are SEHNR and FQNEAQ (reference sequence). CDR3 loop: CASSLDTGGDEQYF. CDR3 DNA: TGTGCCAGCAGCTTGGATACAGGGGGAGACGAGCAGTACTTC.

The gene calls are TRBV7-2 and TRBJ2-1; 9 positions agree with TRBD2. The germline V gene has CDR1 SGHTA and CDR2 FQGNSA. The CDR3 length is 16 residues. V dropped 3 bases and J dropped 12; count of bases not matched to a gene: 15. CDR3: CASSFSGGPPERGQFF. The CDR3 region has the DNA TGTGCCAGCAGCTTTAGCGGGGGCCCACCCGAACGGGGGCAGTTCTTC.